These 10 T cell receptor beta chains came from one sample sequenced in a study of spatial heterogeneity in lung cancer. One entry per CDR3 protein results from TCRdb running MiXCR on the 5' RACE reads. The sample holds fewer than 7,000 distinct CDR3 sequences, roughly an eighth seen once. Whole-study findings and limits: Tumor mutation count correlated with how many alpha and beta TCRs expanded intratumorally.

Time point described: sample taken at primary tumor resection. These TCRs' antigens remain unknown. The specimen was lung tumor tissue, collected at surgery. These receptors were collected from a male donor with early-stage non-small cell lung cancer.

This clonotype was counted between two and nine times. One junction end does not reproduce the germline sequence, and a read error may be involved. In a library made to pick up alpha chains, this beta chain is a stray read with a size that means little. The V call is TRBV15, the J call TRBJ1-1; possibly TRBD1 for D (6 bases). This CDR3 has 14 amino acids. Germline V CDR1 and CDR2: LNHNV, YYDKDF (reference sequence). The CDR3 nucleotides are TGTGCCACCACCCGCGGGGGGCTGAAAACTGAAGCTTTCTTT. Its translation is CATTRGGLKTEAFF.

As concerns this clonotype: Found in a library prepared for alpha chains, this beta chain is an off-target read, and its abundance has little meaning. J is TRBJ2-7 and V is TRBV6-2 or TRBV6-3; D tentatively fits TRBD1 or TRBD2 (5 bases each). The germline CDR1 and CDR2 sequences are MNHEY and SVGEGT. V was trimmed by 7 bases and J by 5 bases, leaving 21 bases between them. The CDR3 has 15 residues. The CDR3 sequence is CASNTPSTGANEQYF. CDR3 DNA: TGTGCCAGCAATACCCCTTCCACCGGGGCCAACGAGCAGTACTTC.

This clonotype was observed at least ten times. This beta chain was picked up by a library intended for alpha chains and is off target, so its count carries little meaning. The CDR3 region is CATSRDLASAYNEQFF. In nucleotides, the CDR3 is TGTGCCACCAGCAGAGATTTGGCTAGCGCGTACAATGAGCAGTTCTTC. The rearrangement uses TRBV15 and TRBJ2-1, with a possible D match to TRBD2 (6 bases). Trimming removed 0 bases from V and 4 bases from J, with 13 bases in between. CDR1 is LNHNV, CDR2 YYDKDF, per germline (reference sequence). CDR3 length equals 16 residues.

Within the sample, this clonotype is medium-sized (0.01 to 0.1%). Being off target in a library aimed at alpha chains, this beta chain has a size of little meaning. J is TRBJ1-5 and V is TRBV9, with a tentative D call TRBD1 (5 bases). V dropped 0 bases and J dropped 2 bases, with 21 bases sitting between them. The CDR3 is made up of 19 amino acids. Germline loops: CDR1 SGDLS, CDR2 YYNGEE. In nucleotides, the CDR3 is TGTGCCAGCAGCGTAGGAAGGGGACGAGCCTACACGGGCAATCAGCCCCAGCATTTT. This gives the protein CASSVGRGRAYTGNQPQHF. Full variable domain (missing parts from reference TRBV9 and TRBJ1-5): DSGVTQTPKHLITATGQRVTLRCSPRSGDLSVYWYQQSLDQGLQFLIQYYNGEERAKGNILERFSAQQFPDLHSELNLSSLELGDSALYFCASSVGRGRAYTGNQPQHFGDGTRLSIL.

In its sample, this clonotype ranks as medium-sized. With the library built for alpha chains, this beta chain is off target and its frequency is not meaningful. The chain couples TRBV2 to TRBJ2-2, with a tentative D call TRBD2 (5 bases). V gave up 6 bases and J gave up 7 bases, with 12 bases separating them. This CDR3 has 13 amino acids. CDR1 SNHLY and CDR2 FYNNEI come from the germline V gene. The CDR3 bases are TGTGCCAGCAGCTACGTAGAGGGCGGGGAGCTGTTTTTT. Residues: CASSYVEGGELFF.

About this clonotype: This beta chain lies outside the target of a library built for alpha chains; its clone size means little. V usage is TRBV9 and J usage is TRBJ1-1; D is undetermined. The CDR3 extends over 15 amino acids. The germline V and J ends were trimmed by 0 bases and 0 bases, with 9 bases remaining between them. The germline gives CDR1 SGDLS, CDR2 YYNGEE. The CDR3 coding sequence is TGTGCCAGCAGCGTAGAGGGCCTTATGAACACTGAAGCTTTCTTT. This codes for CASSVEGLMNTEAFF.

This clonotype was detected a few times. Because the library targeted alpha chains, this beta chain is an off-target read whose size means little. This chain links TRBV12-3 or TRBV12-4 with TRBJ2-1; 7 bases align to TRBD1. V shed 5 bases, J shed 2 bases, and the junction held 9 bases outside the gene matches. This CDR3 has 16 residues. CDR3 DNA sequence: TGTGCCAGCAGTCAGTGGGGGACAGTCCCCTACAATGAGCAGTTCTTC. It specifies CASSQWGTVPYNEQFF.

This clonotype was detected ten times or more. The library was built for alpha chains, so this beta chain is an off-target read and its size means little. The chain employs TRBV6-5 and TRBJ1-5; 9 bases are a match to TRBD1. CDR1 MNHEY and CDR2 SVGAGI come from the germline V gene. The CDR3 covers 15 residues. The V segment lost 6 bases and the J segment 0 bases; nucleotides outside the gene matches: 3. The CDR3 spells CASSRQGGSNQPQHF. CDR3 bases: TGTGCCAGCAGCCGACAGGGGGGTAGCAATCAGCCCCAGCATTTT.

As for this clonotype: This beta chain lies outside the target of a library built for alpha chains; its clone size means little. As DNA, the CDR3 is TGCGCCAGCAGTCCCGGCGGGGGTTCCTACGAGCAGTACTTC. Encoded protein: CASSPGGGSYEQYF. The gene calls are TRBV10-1 and TRBJ2-7, with TRBD2 matching over 7 bases. CDR1 is WNHNN and CDR2 is SYGVQD in the germline V gene (reference sequence). This CDR3 spans 14 amino acids. J lost 1 base, V lost 5 bases, and 5 bases had no gene match.

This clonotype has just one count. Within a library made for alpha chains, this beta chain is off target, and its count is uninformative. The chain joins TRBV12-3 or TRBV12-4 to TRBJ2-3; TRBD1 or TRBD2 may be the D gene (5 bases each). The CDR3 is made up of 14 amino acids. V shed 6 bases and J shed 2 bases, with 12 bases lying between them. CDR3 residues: CASSRDGYTDTQYF. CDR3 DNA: TGTGCCAGCAGCCGGGACGGTTACACAGATACGCAGTATTTT.